This passage covers 25 T cell receptor beta chains from one sample sequenced in a study of cytomegalovirus exposure and HLA in healthy donors. The protocol was immunoSEQ multiplex PCR, while the TCRdb copy is restricted to in-frame clones and leaves out a portion. This table holds roughly 50,000 clones, about 92% found once. Sample: PBMCs. All receptors come from a woman aged 18-29 years in good health and CMV-seropositive.

This clone is labeled as medium-sized (0.01 to 0.1%). V is TRBV11-2 and J is TRBJ2-5, with TRBD2 matching over 10 bases. The CDR3 is 18 amino acids. Germline values: CDR1 SGHAT, CDR2 FQNNGV. Trimming cost V 0 bases and J 5 bases; bases outside gene matches: 12. CDR3 sequence: CASSLDGLAGALQETQYF. The CDR3 DNA is TGTGCCAGCAGCTTAGACGGGCTAGCGGGGGCCTTACAGGAGACCCAGTACTTC.

J is TRBJ2-7 and V is TRBV5-1; a possible D gene is TRBD1 (6 bases). Per the germline V gene, CDR1 is SGHRS and CDR2 is YFSETQ. The CDR3 is 14 amino acids. With 4 bases removed from V and 3 bases from J, the gap between germline ends came to 14 bases. The DNA for the CDR3 is TGCGCCAGCAGCCTGAGGACAGAGAACTACGAGCAGTACTTC. Its translation: CASSLRTENYEQYF. Complete variable domain (other parts from reference TRBV5-1 and TRBJ2-7): KAGVTQTPRYLIKTRGQQVTLSCSPISGHRSVSWYQQTPGQGLQFLFEYFSETQRNKGNFPGRFSGRQFSNSRSEMNVSTLELGDSALYLCASSLRTENYEQYFGPGTRLTVT.

Only one count was recorded for this clone. V usage is TRBV5-5 and J usage is TRBJ1-1, with 10 bases lining up with TRBD1. This CDR3 comprises 15 residues. J was trimmed by 4 bases and V by 5 bases; bases with no gene match: 8. Germline CDR1 and CDR2: SGHKS and YYEKEE (reference sequence). CDR3 amino acids: CASRVGTGAFTEAFF. The CDR3 DNA sequence: TGTGCCAGCAGGGTGGGGACAGGGGCTTTCACTGAAGCTTTCTTT.

This chain uses TRBV28 with TRBJ1-2, with no clear D. The CDR3 consists of 13 residues. V lost 7 bases, J lost 8 bases, and 17 bases lay in between. Per germline, CDR1 MDHEN and CDR2 SYDVKM. The CDR3 is CASIQPLGVGYTF. CDR3 coding DNA: TGTGCCAGCATCCAACCTCTGGGCGTAGGCTACACCTTC.

This rearrangement joins TRBV6-6 to TRBJ2-3, with a weak D call TRBD2 (6 bases). The CDR3 runs 15 residues. V was shortened by 5 bases and J by 0 bases, with 12 bases between the two germline ends. From germline, CDR1 is MNHNY and CDR2 SVGAGI (reference sequence). The CDR3, as DNA: TGTGCCAGCAGTCGAGCGGGCGATAGCACAGATACGCAGTATTTT. Translated: CASSRAGDSTDTQYF.

Here the CDR3 reads CAWTKLGGGTQETQYF. For the CDR3, the DNA is TGTGCCTGGACCAAACTCGGGGGGGGTACCCAAGAGACCCAGTACTTC. The chain links TRBV30 to TRBJ2-5; 8 bases fit TRBD2. The germline gives CDR1 GTSNPN, CDR2 SVGIG (reference sequence). Trimming at V came to 4 bases and at J to 1 base, leaving 11 bases not matched to a gene. The CDR3 totals 16 residues.

J is TRBJ2-3 and V is TRBV27; D possibly corresponds to TRBD2 (6 bases). This CDR3 is built from 16 residues. Trimming left V 4 bases short and J 3 bases short, with 17 bases between. Germline assignment: CDR1 MNHEY and CDR2 SMNVEV (reference sequence). CDR3 in amino acids: CASSSIQGGGTDTQYF. CDR3 DNA sequence: TGTGCCAGCAGTTCGATCCAGGGCGGAGGGACAGATACGCAGTATTTT.

V gene TRBV6-1 combines with J gene TRBJ2-3; 11 positions agree with TRBD2. This CDR3 is built from 15 residues. With 6 bases clipped from V and 3 bases from J, the junction kept 5 bases outside the gene matches. Germline V CDR1 and CDR2: MNHNS, SASEGT. The CDR3 coding sequence is TGTGCCAGCAGAAAACTAGCGGGGGTTACAGATACGCAGTATTTT. Protein product: CASRKLAGVTDTQYF.

V is TRBV7-2 and J is TRBJ1-1, with D unclear. Germline assignment: CDR1 SGHTA and CDR2 FQGNSA. The CDR3 extends over 15 amino acids. Trimming took off 1 base at V and 0 bases at J, with 9 bases between the two ends. The CDR3 DNA reads as TGTGCCAGCAGCTTAGTCCCAGTGTTGAACACTGAAGCTTTCTTT. Translating it yields CASSLVPVLNTEAFF.

The V call is TRBV15, the J call TRBJ1-6; D is uncertain. The V end lost 0 bases, the J end lost 0 bases, and 9 bases lay between the germline ends. The CDR3 totals 17 residues. Germline V gene data show CDR1 as LNHNV and CDR2 as YYDKDF (reference sequence). The CDR3 region is CATSRDVRSSYNSPLHF. CDR3 DNA sequence: TGTGCCACCAGCAGAGATGTCCGGTCCTCCTATAATTCACCCCTCCACTTT.

The J gene is TRBJ1-6, the V gene TRBV10-2, with D possibly TRBD1 on 6 matching bases. V lost 2 bases, J lost 0 bases, and 11 bases lay in between. This CDR3 has 17 amino acids. Germline-derived CDR1 and CDR2 are WSHSY and SAAADI. The chain's CDR3 is CASSERDRSSYNSPLHF. As DNA, the CDR3 is TGCGCCAGCAGTGAGAGAGACAGGAGCTCCTATAATTCACCCCTCCACTTT.

The chain carries TRBV28 and TRBJ1-5; D gene ambiguous. The germline V and J ends were trimmed by 1 base and 1 base, with 14 bases remaining between them. There are 17 residues in the CDR3. Germline lookup yields CDR1 MDHEN and CDR2 SYDVKM. The DNA of the CDR3 is TGTGCCAGCAGTTTATTTACGGGTTTCGGAAGCAATCAGCCCCAGCATTTT. Translation gives CASSLFTGFGSNQPQHF.

The chain recombines TRBV29-1 with TRBJ2-3; 13 nucleotides agree with TRBD2. The CDR3 sequence is 14 residues long. Germline CDR1 reads SQVTM; CDR2 reads ANQGSEA. Losses at the gene ends were 7 bases for V and 8 bases for J; bases not matched to a gene: 9. The CDR3 sequence: CSAGTSGGAGTQYF. Here the CDR3 DNA reads TGCAGCGCGGGCACTAGCGGGGGGGCGGGTACGCAGTATTTT.

This chain links TRBV6-4 with TRBJ1-3, with 7 bases identical to TRBD1. This CDR3 is 16 amino acids long. CDR1 is MRHNA and CDR2 is SNTAGT in the germline V gene. The trim removed 2 bases at V and 3 bases at J, leaving 7 bases unmatched. The chain's CDR3 is CASSDRDRAGGNTIYF. Here the CDR3 DNA reads TGTGCCAGCAGTGACCGTGACAGGGCTGGTGGAAACACCATATATTTT.

The chain is built from TRBV4-1 and TRBJ1-1; the D is unclear. The CDR3 covers 15 residues. V was shortened by 0 bases and J by 5 bases, with 13 bases between the two germline ends. Looked up from germline, CDR1 is MGHRA and CDR2 is YSYEKL. The CDR3 here is CASSQDGSGLTEAFF. The CDR3 DNA is TGCGCCAGCAGCCAAGACGGCAGCGGGTTGACTGAAGCTTTCTTT.

The chain recombines TRBV4-2 with TRBJ2-1; D is perhaps TRBD2 (7 bases). V lost 4 bases, J lost 6 bases, and 19 bases lay in between. The germline V gene has CDR1 LGHNA and CDR2 YNFKEQ. There are 16 residues in the CDR3. The CDR3 coding sequence is TGTGCCAGCAGCCCCCTGGGGGGGGCTTCCATCAATGAGCAGTTCTTC. The encoded protein is CASSPLGGASINEQFF.

V usage is TRBV7-9 and J usage is TRBJ2-7, with 7 bases aligning to TRBD2. The junction had 6 bases not matched to a gene; V was cut back by 5 bases and J by 2 bases. The CDR3 runs 14 residues. Germline V lookup: CDR1 SEHNR, CDR2 FQNEAQ (reference sequence). In DNA, the CDR3 is TGTGCCAGCAGCCCCGGGGGGACCGCCTACGAGCAGTACTTC. Amino acids: CASSPGGTAYEQYF. Looking up the rest from reference TRBV7-9 and TRBJ2-7 gives the full variable domain: DTGVSQNPRHKITKRGQNVTFRCDPISEHNRLYWYRQTLGQGPEFLTYFQNEAQLEKSRLLSDRFSAERPKGSFSTLEIQRTEQGDSAMYLCASSPGGTAYEQYFGPGTRLTVT.

This clone was counted only a few times. The CDR3 here is CASSQVTGSPYGYTF. The CDR3 DNA sequence: TGTGCCAGCAGCCAAGTTACAGGGAGCCCCTATGGCTACACCTTC. The chain recombines TRBV14 with TRBJ1-2; a weak D match, TRBD1 (6 bases). The CDR3 covers 15 residues. Germline values: CDR1 SGHDN, CDR2 FVKESK. The V end lost 1 base, the J end lost 4 bases, and 13 bases lay between the germline ends.

This sequence joins TRBV9 and TRBJ2-3, with 14 bases matching TRBD2. Germline trimming cut 4 bases from V and 2 bases from J; bases unmatched to any gene: 9. Germline-derived CDR1 and CDR2 are SGDLS and YYNGEE. This CDR3 is built from 18 residues. The CDR3: CASSPHRTSGGITDTQYF. The CDR3, as DNA: TGTGCCAGCAGCCCCCACCGGACTAGCGGGGGGATCACAGATACGCAGTATTTT.

The V gene is TRBV7-9, the J gene TRBJ1-2, with D tentatively TRBD1 (6 bases). This CDR3 contains 14 residues. CDR1 SEHNR and CDR2 FQNEAQ come from the germline V gene (reference sequence). V dropped 5 bases and J dropped 5 bases, with 15 bases sitting between them. The chain's CDR3 is CASSPADRWYGYTF. The CDR3 bases are TGTGCCAGCAGCCCAGCCGACAGGTGGTATGGCTACACCTTC.

The genes are TRBV2 and TRBJ2-7; TRBD2 matches 7 bases. In germline, CDR1 is SNHLY, CDR2 FYNNEI. This CDR3 spans 16 amino acids. The ends lost 6 bases at V and 0 bases at J; junction bases unmatched: 11. The CDR3 loop reads CASREAGRGISYEQYF. CDR3 coding DNA: TGTGCCAGCAGGGAGGCTGGGCGGGGGATCTCCTACGAGCAGTACTTC.

The gene calls are TRBV18 and TRBJ1-5; the match to TRBD1 covers 8 bases. The CDR3 runs to 19 residues. V shed 3 bases, J shed 1 base, and the junction held 14 bases outside the gene matches. From germline, CDR1 is KGHSH and CDR2 LQKENI. The CDR3 reads CASSPLPPTGAGSNQPQHF. The CDR3, as DNA: TGTGCCAGCTCACCCCTACCCCCGACAGGGGCTGGCAGCAATCAGCCCCAGCATTTT.

This clone has only one observation. The chain couples TRBV6-1 to TRBJ2-2; 7 bases fit TRBD2. The germline CDR1 and CDR2 sequences are MNHNS and SASEGT. V shed 2 bases and J 5 bases; nucleotides not matched to a gene: 5. The CDR3 has 15 residues. The chain's CDR3 is CASSEYLRGTGELFF. The CDR3 coding sequence is TGTGCCAGCAGTGAATACTTGCGGGGGACCGGGGAGCTGTTTTTT.

The chain employs TRBV11-2 and TRBJ1-3; D is ambiguous. V lost 5 bases and J 3 bases, leaving 14 bases between the germline ends. The length of the CDR3 is 15 residues. Germline-derived CDR1 and CDR2 are SGHAT and FQNNGV. DNA for the CDR3: TGTGCCAGCAGCCTAGCGGGAGGGATTGGAAACACCATATATTTT. As protein: CASSLAGGIGNTIYF. Based on the CDR3 plus reference TRBV11-2 and TRBJ1-3, the full variable domain is EAGVAQSPRYKIIEKRQSVAFWCNPISGHATLYWYQQILGQGPKLLIQFQNNGVVDDSQLPKDRFSAERLKGVDSTLKIQPAKLEDSAVYLCASSLAGGIGNTIYFGEGSWLTVV.

The chain links TRBV5-1 to TRBJ2-3; tentative D call: TRBD2 (5 bases). Deletions cut 2 bases from V and 0 bases from J, with 10 bases between. This CDR3 region has 15 residues. Per the germline V gene, CDR1 is SGHRS and CDR2 is YFSETQ. CDR3 region: CASSFGGPSTDTQYF. As DNA, the CDR3 is TGCGCCAGCAGCTTTGGAGGTCCTAGCACAGATACGCAGTATTTT.